This T cell receptor (beta chain) comes out of a study of Ad26.COV2.S vaccination and SARS-CoV-2 variants. Some clones are missing from TCRdb's copy, which holds only in-frame ones; the method was immunoSEQ multiplex PCR. The sample has about 350,000 clones; around 88% are singletons. The study, taken as a whole, reports: Substantial breadth was reported for post-vaccination spike-specific CD8+ and CD4+ T cells. Spike-specific TCR breadth in vaccine recipients exceeded that seen in placebo recipients. Total T cell responses may have been underestimated by the TCR breadth and depth analyses.

Treatment indicated: 15 to 20 received Ad26.COV2.S at low or high dose, single or two shots; 5 received placebo; per-sample allocation not given. The samples were gathered on day 63 after the first injection of vaccine or placebo. On this clone itself: The antigen is not known.

Per the germline V gene, CDR1 is KGHSH and CDR2 is LQKENI. This CDR3 contains 13 residues. V lost 8 bases, J lost 1 base, and 4 bases stayed unmatched. V usage is TRBV18 and J usage is TRBJ2-5; 7 bases agree with TRBD1. Sequencing used peripheral blood, obtained in a trial of Ad26.COV2.S vaccine versus placebo. This receptor was taken from a person between 18 and 59 years old who received the Ad26.COV2.S COVID-19 vaccine or a placebo. The CDR3 reads CASNRQGQETQYF. CDR3 in DNA: TGTGCCAGCAATAGACAGGGCCAAGAGACCCAGTACTTC.